The source of this T cell receptor (beta chain) is a study of graft-versus-host responses after intestinal transplantation (dated by TCRdb to the early 2020s). Concerning the study at large: The transplants that recipients received were multivisceral, liver-intestinal, or isolated intestinal. Every recipient was given anti-thymocyte globulin induction, then maintenance tacrolimus and steroids for 2 to 3 years. After intestinal transplantation, graft-versus-host and host-versus-graft alloreactive T cell clones were followed in the graft, circulation and bone marrow using bulk TCR-beta CDR3 sequencing. Alloreactive clones were identified by sequencing pre-transplant mixed lymphocyte reaction products and comparing these products with unstimulated pre-transplant donor and recipient T cells. The cohort enrolled 20 to 30 intestinal transplant recipients including one retransplant, and 3 patients lacking pretransplant specimens were excluded. Donor T cell macrochimerism was defined as a peak of at least 4% donor T cells among recipient peripheral blood mononuclear cells. Rather than being sequenced by the commercial service, samples from a few later patients were sequenced in-house on an Illumina MiSeq and processed with MiXCR.

Note on this clone: Its cognate antigen has yet to be identified. The record has no base qualities; no much larger clone is one base away.

The V and J ends are trimmed by 6 bases and 10 bases, leaving 13 bases between them. Measured from the cysteine to the phenylalanine, the CDR3 is 13 residues long. Only the CDR3 part of the read is kept: 39 bases, read in frame from the first base. For CDR1 and CDR2, the germline V gene lists KGHSH and LQKENI. General findings and caveats noted by the study authors: Early after transplant, declines in HvG clones were associated with peak levels of circulating GvH clones. GvH clones were detected in recipient bone marrow, and some of these GvH clones were observed earlier in ileal mucosa or blood, consistent with an intestinal mucosal origin. The relatively low number and heterogeneity of intestinal transplant patients limited the conclusions. In patients with donor T cell macrochimerism, the allografts had high GvH to HvG T cell clonal ratios.

Blood samples were collected up to 4 times in the first month after transplant and then at least monthly when available. The library was produced with the immunoSEQ multiplex PCR assay. Adaptive Biotechnologies carried out high-throughput TCR-beta CDR3 sequencing of genomic DNA for most patients. In the original analysis: Adaptive's ImmunoSEQ software was the source of the TCR sequencing data for about 18 patients, while a few other patients were processed with MiXCR and VDJtools. CDR3 nucleotide sequences shared between donor and recipient were removed because the origin of such sequences could not be assigned. Alloreactive clones required at least 2-fold expansion over unstimulated cells and minimum CFSE-low frequency of 0.002% (template counts) or 0.001% (read counts). Mappable clones were those detected in sequenced pre-transplant spleen, lymph node, or MLR CFSE-low populations of the donor or recipient. Cumulative frequency of alloreactive clones was calculated as a percentage of all sequences weighted by copy number. The table was pulled from immuneACCESS by TCRdb, which kept in-frame rearrangements only. Such tables lose some clones; where checked, under half of the loss comes from unresolved V genes, and the rest has no known cause. V, J and clone size were drawn from that table, and D and trimming were deduced from the DNA. This sample comprises more than 55,000 clones, about 87% of them detected only once. Of the sample, roughly 1.5% is held by the ten largest clones.

Source: PBMCs, taken 26 days after transplant. The sequence was collected from a human patient who received an intestinal transplant, so some T cells may come from the graft donor. The V and J genes are TRBV18 and TRBJ1-6; the D gene cannot be resolved reliably. The CDR3 amino acid sequence is: CASSPGRESPLHF. At the DNA level, the sequence is TGTGCCAGCTCTCCGGGGAGGGAATCACCCCTCCACTTT. Reference TRBV18 and TRBJ1-6 proteins supply the regions before and after the CDR3; the full variable domain is: NAGVMQNPRHLVRRRGQEARLRCSPMKGHSHVYWYRQLPEEGLKFMVYLQKENIIDESGMPKERFSAEFPKEGPSILRIQQVVRGDSAAYFCASSPGRESPLHFGNGTRLTVT.